These T cell receptor beta chains were read from a single sample in a study of shared clonotypes between healthy human individuals. Sequenced by immunoSEQ multiplex PCR; TCRdb stores in-frame clones only, minus some. This table has some 1,100,000 clones, 70% to 80% appearing once. Sequencing used memory CD4+ T cells from PBMCs. These receptors were obtained from a man in his late teens or twenties in good health. Some clones in this sample may be carry-over from other donors' samples. The CDR3 runs from the conserved cysteine through the conserved F or W. D genes are given only for firm matches. A clone size is listed for some rows: how often the clone was seen (once, few, many), or a class if it is expanded.

j_call clone_size d_call cdr3_length v_call cdr3_aa cdr3_nt
TRBJ2-3 . TRBD1 15 TRBV7-9 CASSSGQGRSDTQYF TGTGCCAGCAGCTCCGGACAGGGCAGGTCAGATACGCAGTATTTT
TRBJ1-1 . . 14 TRBV29-1 CSVVGGGRATEAFF TGCAGCGTGGTGGGAGGGGGAAGAGCCACTGAAGCTTTCTTT
TRBJ2-2 few TRBD2 16 TRBV15 CATSRLGGSNTGELFF TGTGCCACCAGCAGATTGGGCGGGAGCAACACCGGGGAGCTGTTTTTT
TRBJ2-3 . . 15 TRBV18 CASSLSTGATDTQYF TGTGCCAGCTCACTCTCTACGGGAGCGACAGATACGCAGTATTTT
TRBJ1-5 . . 13 TRBV2 CASSDYSNQPQHF TGTGCCAGCAGTGACTATAGCAATCAGCCCCAGCATTTT
TRBJ2-3 few TRBD2 19 TRBV4-2 CASSRRLAGGPVGGDTQYF TGTGCCAGCAGCCGCCGACTAGCGGGAGGGCCGGTGGGTGGAGATACGCAGTATTTT
TRBJ2-1 . . 15 TRBV28 CASSPILSSYNEQFF TGTGCCAGCAGTCCCATCTTAAGCTCCTACAATGAGCAGTTCTTC
TRBJ2-1 once TRBD2 16 TRBV28 CASSLSGLAGGNEQFF TGTGCCAGCAGTTTATCGGGACTAGCGGGTGGGAATGAGCAGTTCTTC
TRBJ2-2 . . 16 TRBV7-2 CASSLGSTRNTGELFF TGTGCCAGCAGCTTAGGAAGTACCAGGAACACCGGGGAGCTGTTTTTT
TRBJ1-5 few . 13 TRBV10-3 CAISDRGNQPQHF TGTGCCATCAGTGACAGGGGCAATCAGCCCCAGCATTTT
TRBJ2-1 . . 16 TRBV5-1 CASSLGSSGARNEQFF TGCGCCAGCAGCCTGGGGAGTAGCGGAGCACGGAATGAGCAGTTCTTC
TRBJ2-3 . . 14 TRBV6-1 CASRRERGTDTQYF TGTGCCAGCAGGAGGGAGAGGGGCACAGATACGCAGTATTTT
TRBJ2-4 . . 16 TRBV5-8 CASSLLGSEAKNIQYF TGTGCCAGCAGCTTGCTAGGCAGTGAAGCCAAAAACATTCAGTACTTC
TRBJ2-1 . . 15 TRBV5-1 CASSFTTNTYNEQFF TGCGCCAGCAGCTTTACGACAAATACCTACAATGAGCAGTTCTTC
TRBJ2-5 . TRBD2 17 TRBV11-2 CASSLVLAGGPRETQYF TGTGCCAGCAGCTTAGTCTTGGCGGGAGGGCCCCGCGAGACCCAGTACTTC
TRBJ1-2 . . 18 TRBV4-1 CASSQDMAGSLSSYGYTF TGCGCCAGCAGCCAAGATATGGCAGGATCCCTGTCTAGCTATGGCTACACCTTC
TRBJ2-1 . . 16 TRBV5-4 CASSWSKGRGYNEQFF TGTGCCAGCAGCTGGTCCAAGGGTAGGGGTTACAATGAGCAGTTCTTC
TRBJ2-7 . TRBD1 15 TRBV4-2 CASSQDLTGVYEQYF TGTGCCAGCAGCCAAGACTTAACAGGGGTCTACGAGCAGTACTTC
TRBJ2-1 . . 15 TRBV7-8 CASSLARVHYNEQFF TGTGCCAGCAGCTTAGCGCGGGTCCACTACAATGAGCAGTTCTTC
TRBJ1-1 . . 14 TRBV11-2 CASSLVQVYTEAFF TGTGCCAGCAGCTTAGTGCAGGTCTACACTGAAGCTTTCTTT
TRBJ1-5 . . 13 TRBV6-5 CASSQASNQPQHF TGTGCCAGCAGCCAGGCTAGCAATCAGCCCCAGCATTTT
TRBJ1-1 many . 14 TRBV6-1 CASSEWGGNTEAFF TGTGCCAGCAGTGAATGGGGTGGAAACACTGAAGCTTTCTTT
TRBJ2-7 . TRBD2 15 TRBV5-1 CASRETGGPPYEQYF TGCGCCAGCAGGGAAACGGGGGGGCCACCCTACGAGCAGTACTTC
TRBJ1-1 . . 13 TRBV21-1 CASSKEAGTEAFF TGTGCCAGCAGCAAAGAGGCGGGTACTGAAGCTTTCTTT
TRBJ2-2 few . 13 TRBV4-1 CASSQGTYGELFF TGCGCCAGCAGCCAAGGGACTTACGGGGAGCTGTTTTTT
TRBJ1-1 few . 11 TRBV11-2 CASKDRGEAFF TGTGCCAGCAAGGATCGAGGTGAAGCTTTCTTT
TRBJ2-3 . TRBD2 19 TRBV4-1 CASSQDLTSGSGWADTQYF TGCGCCAGCAGCCAAGATCTCACTAGCGGGAGTGGGTGGGCAGATACGCAGTATTTT
TRBJ2-7 . TRBD1 14 TRBV5-1 CASSQTDRVDEQYF TGCGCCAGCAGCCAAACGGACAGGGTTGACGAGCAGTACTTC
TRBJ1-1 few . 13 TRBV29-1 CSALGQMNTEAFF TGCAGCGCCCTTGGACAGATGAACACTGAAGCTTTCTTT
TRBJ2-5 once TRBD1 13 TRBV5-1 CASSDRGGETQYF TGCGCCAGCAGCGACAGGGGTGGGGAGACCCAGTACTTC
TRBJ2-2 few . 14 TRBV6-5 CASRGGKNTGELFF TGTGCCAGCAGAGGGGGGAAAAACACCGGGGAGCTGTTTTTT
TRBJ2-2 . . 14 TRBV28 CASSLGQNTGELFF TGTGCCAGCAGTTTAGGTCAGAACACCGGGGAGCTGTTTTTT
TRBJ2-3 . TRBD1 16 TRBV18 CASSPPTGQRTDTQYF TGTGCCAGCTCACCACCTACGGGACAGAGGACAGATACGCAGTATTTT
TRBJ2-2 . TRBD2 16 TRBV11-2 CASSLVGGMNTGELFF TGTGCCAGCAGCTTAGTGGGAGGGATGAACACCGGGGAGCTGTTTTTT
TRBJ1-2 . . 14 TRBV7-2 CASSTRGHTNGYTF TGTGCCAGCAGCACTAGGGGCCATACCAATGGCTACACCTTC
TRBJ2-3 once TRBD2 20 TRBV29-1 CSVAIREGLAGRIFTDTQYF TGCAGCGTCGCTATAAGGGAGGGACTAGCGGGACGAATTTTCACAGATACGCAGTATTTT
TRBJ2-7 . TRBD2 16 TRBV7-9 CASSLEREGRGYEQYF TGTGCCAGCAGCCTCGAGCGGGAGGGCCGGGGGTACGAGCAGTACTTC
TRBJ2-1 . TRBD1 14 TRBV30 CAWSRDSSYNEQFF TGTGCCTGGAGCCGGGACAGCTCCTACAATGAGCAGTTCTTC
TRBJ2-5 . TRBD2 15 TRBV5-5 CASNPIRGVVVTQYF TGTGCCAGCAACCCCATCCGGGGGGTCGTGGTGACCCAGTACTTC
TRBJ2-1 . TRBD2 18 TRBV4-1 CASSQGTSGSLAYNEQFF TGCGCCAGCAGCCAAGGGACTAGCGGGAGCTTGGCCTACAATGAGCAGTTCTTC
TRBJ2-7 . . 14 TRBV5-1 CASSLQPPSGSQYF TGCGCCAGCAGCCTTCAACCCCCCAGCGGGTCGCAGTACTTC
TRBJ2-1 once . 12 TRBV10-2 CASSEVYNEQFF TGCGCCAGCTCCGAGGTATACAATGAGCAGTTCTTC
TRBJ2-7 . . 15 TRBV7-9 CASSPQQYDSYEQYF TGTGCCAGCTCCCCCCAACAGTATGACTCCTACGAGCAGTACTTC
TRBJ2-1 once TRBD2 20 TRBV4-2 CASSRAGTSGMKSSYNEQFF TGTGCCAGCAGCCGGGCCGGGACTAGCGGTATGAAGAGCTCCTACAATGAGCAGTTCTTC
TRBJ1-4 . . 14 TRBV5-1 CASSLTATNEKLFF TGCGCCAGCAGCTTGACCGCAACTAATGAAAAACTGTTTTTT
TRBJ2-1 . . 16 TRBV5-1 CASSKEPGYTYNEQFF TGCGCCAGCAGCAAAGAACCGGGCTATACCTACAATGAGCAGTTCTTC
TRBJ1-1 few . 13 TRBV7-3 CASSLTPNTEAFF TGTGCCAGCAGCTTAACCCCAAACACTGAAGCTTTCTTT
TRBJ1-1 . . 13 TRBV5-1 CASSLVADTEAFF TGCGCCAGCAGCTTGGTGGCGGACACTGAAGCTTTCTTT
TRBJ2-3 . TRBD1 16 TRBV7-8 CASSPLGQGAGDTQYF TGTGCCAGCAGCCCCTTGGGACAGGGAGCGGGAGATACGCAGTATTTT